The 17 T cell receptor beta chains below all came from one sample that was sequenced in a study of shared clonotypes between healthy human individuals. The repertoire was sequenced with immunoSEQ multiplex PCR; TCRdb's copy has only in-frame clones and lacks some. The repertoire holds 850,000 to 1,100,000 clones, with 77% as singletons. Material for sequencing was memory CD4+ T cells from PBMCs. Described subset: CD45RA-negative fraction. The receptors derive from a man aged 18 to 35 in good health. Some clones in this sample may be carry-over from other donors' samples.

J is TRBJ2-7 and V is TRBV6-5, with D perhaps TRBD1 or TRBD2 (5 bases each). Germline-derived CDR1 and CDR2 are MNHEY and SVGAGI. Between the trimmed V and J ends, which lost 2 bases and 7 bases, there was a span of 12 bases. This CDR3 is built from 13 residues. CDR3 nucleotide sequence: TGTGCCAGCAGTTACCGGGGCGGAGGTGAGCAGTACTTC. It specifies CASSYRGGGEQYF.

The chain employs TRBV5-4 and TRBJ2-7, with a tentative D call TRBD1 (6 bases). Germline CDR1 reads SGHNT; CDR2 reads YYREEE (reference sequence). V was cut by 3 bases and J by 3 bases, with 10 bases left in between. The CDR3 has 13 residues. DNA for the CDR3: TGTGCCAGCAGCTATTCAGGGGTCTACGAGCAGTACTTC. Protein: CASSYSGVYEQYF.

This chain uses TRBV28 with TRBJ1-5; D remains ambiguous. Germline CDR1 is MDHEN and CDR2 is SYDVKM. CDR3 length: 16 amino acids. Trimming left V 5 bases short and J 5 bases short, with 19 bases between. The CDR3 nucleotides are TGTGCCAGCAGTCGCGTACGTGTTTGGTCGGATCAGCCCCAGCATTTT. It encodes CASSRVRVWSDQPQHF.

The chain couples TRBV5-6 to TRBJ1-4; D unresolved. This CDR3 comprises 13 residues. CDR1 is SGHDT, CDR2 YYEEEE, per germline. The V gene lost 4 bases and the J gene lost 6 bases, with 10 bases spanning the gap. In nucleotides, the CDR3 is TGTGCCAGCAGCCTGCCGGACTATGAAAAACTGTTTTTT. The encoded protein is CASSLPDYEKLFF.

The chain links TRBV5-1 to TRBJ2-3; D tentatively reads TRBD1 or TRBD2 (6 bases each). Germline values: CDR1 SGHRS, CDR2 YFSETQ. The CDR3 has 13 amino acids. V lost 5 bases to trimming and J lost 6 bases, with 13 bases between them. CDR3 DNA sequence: TGCGCCAGCAGGTCTCAAGGGGGGGATACGCAGTATTTT. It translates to CASRSQGGDTQYF.

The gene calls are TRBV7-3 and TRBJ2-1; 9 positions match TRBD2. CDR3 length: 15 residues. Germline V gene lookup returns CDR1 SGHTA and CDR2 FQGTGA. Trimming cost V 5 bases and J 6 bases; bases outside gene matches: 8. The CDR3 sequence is CASSPISGSLNEQFF. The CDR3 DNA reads TGTGCCAGCAGCCCTATTAGCGGGAGTCTCAATGAGCAGTTCTTC.

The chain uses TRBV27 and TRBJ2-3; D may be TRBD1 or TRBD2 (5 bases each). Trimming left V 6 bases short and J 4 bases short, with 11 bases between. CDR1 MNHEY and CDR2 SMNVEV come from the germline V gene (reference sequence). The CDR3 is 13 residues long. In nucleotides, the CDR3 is TGTGCCAGCAGGGGGGTATTATCAGATACGCAGTATTTT. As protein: CASRGVLSDTQYF.

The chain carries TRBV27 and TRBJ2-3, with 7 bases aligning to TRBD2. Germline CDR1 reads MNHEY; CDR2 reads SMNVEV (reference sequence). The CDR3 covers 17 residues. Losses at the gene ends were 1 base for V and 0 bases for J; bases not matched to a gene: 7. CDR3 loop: CASSLFGGWASTDTQYF. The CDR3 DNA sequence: TGTGCCAGCAGTTTATTCGGGGGGTGGGCTAGCACAGATACGCAGTATTTT.

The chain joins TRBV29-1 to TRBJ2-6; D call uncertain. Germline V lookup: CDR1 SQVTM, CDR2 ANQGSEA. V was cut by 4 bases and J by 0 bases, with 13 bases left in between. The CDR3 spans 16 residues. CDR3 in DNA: TGCAGCGTTGTTGATCGTACCACCTCTGGGGCCAACGTCCTGACTTTC. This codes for CSVVDRTTSGANVLTF.

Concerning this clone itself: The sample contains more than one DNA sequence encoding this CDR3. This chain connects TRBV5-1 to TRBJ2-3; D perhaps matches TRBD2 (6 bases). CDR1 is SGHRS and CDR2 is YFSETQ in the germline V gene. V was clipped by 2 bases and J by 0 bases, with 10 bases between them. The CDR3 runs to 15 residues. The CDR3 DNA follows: TGCGCCAGCAGCTTTCGGGGGAGTAGCACAGATACGCAGTATTTT. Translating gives CASSFRGSSTDTQYF.

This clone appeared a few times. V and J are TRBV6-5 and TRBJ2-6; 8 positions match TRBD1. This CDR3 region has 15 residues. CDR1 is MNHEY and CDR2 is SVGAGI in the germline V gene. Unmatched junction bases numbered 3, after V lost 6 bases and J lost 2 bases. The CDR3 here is CASRPQGAGANVLTF. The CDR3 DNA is TGTGCCAGCAGGCCACAGGGGGCTGGGGCCAACGTCCTGACTTTC.

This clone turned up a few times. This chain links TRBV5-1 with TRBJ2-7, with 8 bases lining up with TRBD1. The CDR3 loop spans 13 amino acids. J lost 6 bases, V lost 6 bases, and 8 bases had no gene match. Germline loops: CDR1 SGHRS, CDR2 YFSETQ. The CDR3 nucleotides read TGCGCCAGCACCCTTTACAGGGGGGTCGAGCAGTACTTC. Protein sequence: CASTLYRGVEQYF.

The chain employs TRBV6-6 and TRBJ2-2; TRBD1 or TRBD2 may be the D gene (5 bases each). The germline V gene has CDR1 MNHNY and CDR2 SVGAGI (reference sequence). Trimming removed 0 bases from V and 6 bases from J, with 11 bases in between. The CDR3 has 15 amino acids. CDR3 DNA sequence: TGTGCCAGCAGTTACTCGAGAGGGGATCCCGGGGAGCTGTTTTTT. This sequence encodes CASSYSRGDPGELFF.

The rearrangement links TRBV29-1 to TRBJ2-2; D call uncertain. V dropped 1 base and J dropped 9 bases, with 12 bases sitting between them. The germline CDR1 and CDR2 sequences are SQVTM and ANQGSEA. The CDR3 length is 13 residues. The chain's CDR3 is CSVEGARTRELFF. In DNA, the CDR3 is TGCAGCGTTGAAGGGGCTAGAACTCGGGAGCTGTTTTTT.

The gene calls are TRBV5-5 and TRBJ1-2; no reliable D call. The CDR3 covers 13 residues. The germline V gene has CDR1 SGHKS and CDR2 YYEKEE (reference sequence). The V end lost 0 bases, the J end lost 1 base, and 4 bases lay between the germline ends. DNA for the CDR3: TGTGCCAGCAGCTTGGGCGGTAACTATGGCTACACCTTC. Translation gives CASSLGGNYGYTF.

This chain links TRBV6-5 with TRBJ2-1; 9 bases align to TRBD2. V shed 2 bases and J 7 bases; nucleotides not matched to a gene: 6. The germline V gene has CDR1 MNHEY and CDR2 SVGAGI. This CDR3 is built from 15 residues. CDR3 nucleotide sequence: TGTGCCAGCAGTTACGCGCGGGAGGGCCAGAATGAGCAGTTCTTC. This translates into CASSYAREGQNEQFF.

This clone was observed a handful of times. In DNA form, the CDR3 reads TGTGCCAGCAGTGCGTGGGGAGGGAGCACCGGGGAGCTGTTTTTT. This codes for CASSAWGGSTGELFF. The chain carries TRBV2 and TRBJ2-2, with 7 nucleotides matching TRBD2. J gave up 4 bases and V 4 bases, and 6 bases lay outside the gene matches. Germline V gene lookup returns CDR1 SNHLY and CDR2 FYNNEI. CDR3 length: 15 residues.